The rows below give T cell receptor beta chains drawn from one sample of a study of human thymus T cells. Profiled with immunoSEQ multiplex PCR; TCRdb holds only in-frame clones, not every one. The sample has more than 50,000 clones, 94% seen once. The sequencing sample was made of blood. The receptor set was obtained from a boy less than two years old with a congenital heart defect but otherwise immunologically healthy. CDR3s include the opening cysteine and the closing phenylalanine or tryptophan. The D gene is left open where the match is weak. Where a row states a size, it is once, few, many or the class of an expanded clone; other rows omit it.

d_gene | j_gene | v_gene | abundance | CDR3aa | CDR3nt
- | TRBJ2-6 | TRBV6-1 | - | CASSEAPGANVLTF | TGTGCCAGCAGTGAAGCGCCTGGGGCCAACGTCCTGACTTTC
- | TRBJ2-7 | TRBV7-2 | - | CASSLYPSYEQYF | TGTGCCAGCAGCTTATACCCATCCTACGAGCAGTACTTC
- | TRBJ2-7 | TRBV25-1 | - | CASIKFRQSLSYEQYF | TGTGCCAGCATAAAATTCCGACAGTCCCTCTCCTACGAGCAGTACTTC
- | TRBJ2-3 | TRBV4-1 | - | CASSQGDGRFTYTDTQYF | TGCGCCAGCAGCCAAGGGGACGGCAGGTTTACTTACACAGATACGCAGTATTTT
TRBD2 | TRBJ2-7 | TRBV4-2 | - | CASSQEGSGGYEQYF | TGTGCCAGCAGCCAAGAAGGTAGCGGGGGTTACGAGCAGTACTTC
- | TRBJ2-2 | TRBV5-1 | once | CASSLGLANTGELFF | TGCGCCAGCAGCTTGGGACTAGCGAACACCGGGGAGCTGTTTTTT
TRBD2 | TRBJ2-1 | TRBV6-4 | - | CASRRLAGGHNEQFF | TGTGCCAGCAGGAGGCTGGCGGGGGGCCACAATGAGCAGTTCTTC
- | TRBJ1-3 | TRBV7-9 | - | CASSLEAGRSGNTIYF | TGTGCCAGCAGCTTAGAGGCAGGTCGCTCTGGAAACACCATATATTTT
TRBD1 | TRBJ1-2 | TRBV5-1 | - | CASSLGQGPYGYTF | TGCGCCAGCAGCTTGGGACAGGGGCCCTATGGCTACACCTTC
TRBD1 | TRBJ1-1 | TRBV30 | - | CAWNGQGGRAEAFF | TGTGCCTGGAACGGACAGGGCGGAAGGGCTGAAGCTTTCTTT
TRBD1 | TRBJ1-6 | TRBV6-1 | few | CASSEWEGAVSPLHF | TGTGCCAGCAGTGAATGGGAGGGGGCGGTTTCACCCCTCCACTTT
TRBD2 | TRBJ2-7 | TRBV11-2 | - | CASSLESGRFYEQYF | TGTGCCAGCAGCTTAGAAAGCGGGAGATTCTACGAGCAGTACTTC
- | TRBJ2-3 | TRBV11-3 | - | CASSLQRDTQYF | TGTGCCAGCAGCTTACAACGGGATACGCAGTATTTT
TRBD1 | TRBJ1-2 | TRBV29-1 | - | CSGGPDRAYGYTF | TGCAGCGGTGGACCCGACAGGGCCTATGGCTACACCTTC
- | TRBJ2-7 | TRBV30 | - | CAWSETGRDYEQYF | TGTGCCTGGAGTGAGACAGGACGCGACTACGAGCAGTACTTC
- | TRBJ2-1 | TRBV18 | - | CASSPAREQFF | TGTGCCAGCTCACCGGCAAGGGAGCAGTTCTTC
- | TRBJ1-1 | TRBV28 | - | CASSNWGRMNTEAFF | TGTGCCAGCAGTAATTGGGGCCGGATGAACACTGAAGCTTTCTTT
- | TRBJ1-1 | TRBV5-8 | once | CASRVRTGDEAFF | TGTGCCAGCAGGGTGAGAACAGGAGATGAAGCTTTCTTT
TRBD1 | TRBJ2-6 | TRBV11-2 | once | CASSLTGGSGANVLTF | TGTGCCAGCAGCTTGACAGGGGGCTCCGGGGCCAACGTCCTGACTTTC
TRBD1 | TRBJ1-5 | TRBV4-1 | - | CASSQDAGTGYQPQHF | TGCGCCAGCAGCCAAGATGCAGGGACAGGGTATCAGCCCCAGCATTTT
- | TRBJ2-7 | TRBV19 | - | CASSIQGGEQYF | TGTGCCAGTAGTATACAGGGCGGGGAGCAGTACTTC
- | TRBJ2-1 | TRBV15 | - | CATSRDQGQHEQFF | TGTGCCACCAGCAGAGACCAGGGTCAACATGAGCAGTTCTTC
- | TRBJ2-2 | TRBV6-5 | - | CASSWGHSNTGELFF | TGTGCCAGCAGCTGGGGACACTCGAACACCGGGGAGCTGTTTTTT
TRBD1 | TRBJ2-2 | TRBV10-3 | once | CAISVDRANTGELFF | TGTGCCATCAGTGTGGACAGGGCGAACACCGGGGAGCTGTTTTTT
TRBD1 | TRBJ1-5 | TRBV19 | - | CASSEGRGDSQPQHF | TGTGCCAGTAGTGAGGGCAGGGGGGACAGTCAGCCCCAGCATTTT
TRBD2 | TRBJ2-7 | TRBV28 | once | CASSLAGGPVDEQYF | TGTGCCAGCAGTCTAGCGGGAGGGCCAGTGGACGAGCAGTACTTC
- | TRBJ2-3 | TRBV5-1 | - | CASSLVGTDTQYF | TGCGCCAGCAGCTTGGTTGGCACAGATACGCAGTATTTT
- | TRBJ1-4 | TRBV6-6 | - | CASSWGGGNEKLFF | TGTGCCAGCAGTTGGGGAGGAGGGAATGAAAAACTGTTTTTT
- | TRBJ1-2 | TRBV4-1 | - | CASSQDHGVTDYGYTF | TGCGCCAGCAGCCAAGATCACGGGGTGACTGACTATGGCTACACCTTC
- | TRBJ2-3 | TRBV7-2 | - | CASTGQSSTDTQYF | TGTGCCAGCACTGGGCAGAGCAGCACAGATACGCAGTATTTT
- | TRBJ2-5 | TRBV7-8 | - | CASSLAYIQETQYF | TGTGCCAGCAGCTTAGCGTATATTCAAGAGACCCAGTACTTC
TRBD1 | TRBJ1-3 | TRBV18 | - | CASSPGTGSSGNTIYF | TGTGCCAGCTCTCCCGGGACAGGGAGCTCTGGAAACACCATATATTTT
- | TRBJ2-4 | TRBV18 | - | CASSFDRLAKNIQYF | TGTGCCAGCTCATTCGACAGGCTGGCCAAAAACATTCAGTACTTC
- | TRBJ1-3 | TRBV4-2 | - | CASSQDRAASGNTIYF | TGTGCCAGCAGCCAAGACAGGGCCGCGTCTGGAAACACCATATATTTT
TRBD2 | TRBJ2-7 | TRBV6-5 | - | CATGRGLTYEQYF | TGTGCCACGGGGAGGGGATTAACCTACGAGCAGTACTTC
- | TRBJ1-5 | TRBV18 | - | CASSPNTGNSNQPQHF | TGTGCCAGCTCACCAAACACAGGTAATAGCAATCAGCCCCAGCATTTT
- | TRBJ2-3 | TRBV25-1 | - | CASSRDRVDTQYF | TGTGCCAGCAGTCGGGATAGGGTAGATACGCAGTATTTT
- | TRBJ2-3 | TRBV9 | once | CASSVTTGGQGTDTQYF | TGTGCCAGCAGCGTCACCACGGGGGGACAGGGCACAGATACGCAGTATTTT
- | TRBJ2-1 | TRBV10-1 | - | CASSEDGYNEQFF | TGCGCCAGCAGTGAAGACGGTTACAATGAGCAGTTCTTC